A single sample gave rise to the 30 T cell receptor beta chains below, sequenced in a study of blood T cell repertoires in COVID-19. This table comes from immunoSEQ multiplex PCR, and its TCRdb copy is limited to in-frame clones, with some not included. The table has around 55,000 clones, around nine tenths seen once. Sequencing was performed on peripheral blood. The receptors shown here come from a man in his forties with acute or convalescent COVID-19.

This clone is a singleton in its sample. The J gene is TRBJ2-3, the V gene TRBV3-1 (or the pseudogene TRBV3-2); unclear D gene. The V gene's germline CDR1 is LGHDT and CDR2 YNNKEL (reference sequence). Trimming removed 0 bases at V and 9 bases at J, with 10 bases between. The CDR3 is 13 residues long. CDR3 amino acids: CASSQDGPSTQYF. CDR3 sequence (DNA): TGTGCCAGCAGCCAAGATGGGCCGTCGACGCAGTATTTT.

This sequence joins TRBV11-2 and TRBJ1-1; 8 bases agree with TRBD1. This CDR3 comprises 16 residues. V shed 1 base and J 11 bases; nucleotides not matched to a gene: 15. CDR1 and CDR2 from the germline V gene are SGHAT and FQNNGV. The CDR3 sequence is CASSLGTGTGEQGAFF. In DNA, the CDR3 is TGTGCCAGCAGCTTAGGGACTGGGACAGGAGAACAAGGGGCTTTCTTT.

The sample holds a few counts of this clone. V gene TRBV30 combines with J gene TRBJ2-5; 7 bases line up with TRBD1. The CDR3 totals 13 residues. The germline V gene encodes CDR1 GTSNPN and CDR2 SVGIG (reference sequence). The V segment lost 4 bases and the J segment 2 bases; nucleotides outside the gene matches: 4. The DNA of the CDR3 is TGTGCCTGGACTGGACAGGTACAAGAGACCCAGTACTTC. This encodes CAWTGQVQETQYF. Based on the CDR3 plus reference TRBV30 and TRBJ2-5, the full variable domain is SQTIHQWPATLVQPVGSPLSLECTVEGTSNPNLYWYRQAAGRGLQLLFYSVGIGQISSEVPQNLSASRPQDRQFILSSKKLLLSDSGFYLCAWTGQVQETQYFGPGTRLLVL.

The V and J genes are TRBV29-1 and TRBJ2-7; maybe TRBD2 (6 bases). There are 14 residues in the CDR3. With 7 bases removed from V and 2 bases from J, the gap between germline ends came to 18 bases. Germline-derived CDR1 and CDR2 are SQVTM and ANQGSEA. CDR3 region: CSAPGRDFPYEQYF. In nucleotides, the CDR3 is TGCAGCGCCCCAGGGCGGGACTTTCCCTACGAGCAGTACTTC.

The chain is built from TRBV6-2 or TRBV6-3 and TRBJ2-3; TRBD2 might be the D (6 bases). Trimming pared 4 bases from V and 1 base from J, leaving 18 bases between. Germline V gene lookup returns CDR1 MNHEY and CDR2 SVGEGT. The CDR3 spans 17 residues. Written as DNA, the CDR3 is TGTGCCAGCAGTTCCGCTCGACTAGGACTGGGCACAGATACGCAGTATTTT. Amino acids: CASSSARLGLGTDTQYF.

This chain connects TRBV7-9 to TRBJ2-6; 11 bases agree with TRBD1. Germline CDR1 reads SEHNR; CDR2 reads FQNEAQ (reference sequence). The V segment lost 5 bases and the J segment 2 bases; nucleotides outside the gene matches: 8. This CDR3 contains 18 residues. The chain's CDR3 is CASSPRTGGVAGANVLTF. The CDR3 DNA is TGTGCCAGCAGCCCTCGGACAGGGGGCGTCGCTGGGGCCAACGTCCTGACTTTC.

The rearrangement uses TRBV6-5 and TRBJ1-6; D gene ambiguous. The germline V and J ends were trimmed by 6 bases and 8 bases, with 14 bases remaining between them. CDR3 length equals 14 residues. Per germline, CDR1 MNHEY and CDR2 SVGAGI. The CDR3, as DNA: TGTGCCAGCAGCTTTAGTGGGGAGTATTCACCCCTCCACTTT. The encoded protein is CASSFSGEYSPLHF.

The CDR3 coding sequence is TGTGCCAGCAGCGTCACAGGGTTTCCGTACGAGCAGTACTTC. It yields the protein CASSVTGFPYEQYF. J is TRBJ2-7 and V is TRBV9; a weak D match, TRBD1 (6 bases). Germline assignment: CDR1 SGDLS and CDR2 YYNGEE. Trimming took off 2 bases at V and 4 bases at J, with 13 bases between the two ends. The CDR3 consists of 14 residues.

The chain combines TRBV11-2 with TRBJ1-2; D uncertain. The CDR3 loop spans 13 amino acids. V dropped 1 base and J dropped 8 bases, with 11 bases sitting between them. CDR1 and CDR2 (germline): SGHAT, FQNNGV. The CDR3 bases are TGTGCCAGCAGCTTAGCCCAACGGGTAGGCTACACCTTC. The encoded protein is CASSLAQRVGYTF.

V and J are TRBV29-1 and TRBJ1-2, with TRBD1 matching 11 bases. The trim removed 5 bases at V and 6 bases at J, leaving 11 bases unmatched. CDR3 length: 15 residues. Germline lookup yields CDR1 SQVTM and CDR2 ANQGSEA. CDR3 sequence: CSVSTGTGGTDGYTF. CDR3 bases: TGCAGCGTTTCTACCGGGACAGGGGGTACAGATGGCTACACCTTC.

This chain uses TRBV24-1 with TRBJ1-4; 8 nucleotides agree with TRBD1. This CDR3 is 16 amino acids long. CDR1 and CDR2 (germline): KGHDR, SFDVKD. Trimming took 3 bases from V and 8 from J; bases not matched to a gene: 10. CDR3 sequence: CATSDPVRGPGEKLFF. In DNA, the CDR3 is TGTGCCACCAGTGATCCCGTCAGGGGGCCGGGCGAAAAACTGTTTTTT.

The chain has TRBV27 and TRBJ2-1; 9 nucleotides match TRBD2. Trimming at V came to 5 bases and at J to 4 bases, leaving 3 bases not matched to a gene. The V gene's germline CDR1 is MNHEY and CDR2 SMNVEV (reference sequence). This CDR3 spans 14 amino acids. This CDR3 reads CASSIAGGYNEQFF. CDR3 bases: TGTGCCAGCAGTATTGCGGGAGGGTACAATGAGCAGTTCTTC.

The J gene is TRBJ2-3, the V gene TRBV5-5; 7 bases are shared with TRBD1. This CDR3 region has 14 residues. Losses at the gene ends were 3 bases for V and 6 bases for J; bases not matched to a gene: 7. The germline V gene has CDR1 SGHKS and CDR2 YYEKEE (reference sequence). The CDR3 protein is CASSSGQRADTQYF. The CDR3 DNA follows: TGTGCCAGCAGCTCGGGACAGAGGGCCGATACGCAGTATTTT.

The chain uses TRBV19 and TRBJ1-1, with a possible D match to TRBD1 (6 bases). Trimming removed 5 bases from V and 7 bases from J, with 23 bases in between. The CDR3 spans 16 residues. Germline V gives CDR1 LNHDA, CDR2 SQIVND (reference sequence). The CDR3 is CASSLTRGDTGREAFF. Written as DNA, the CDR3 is TGTGCCAGTAGTCTCACCCGGGGGGACACCGGACGTGAAGCTTTCTTT. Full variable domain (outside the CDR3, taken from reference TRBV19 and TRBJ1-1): DGGITQSPKYLFRKEGQNVTLSCEQNLNHDAMYWYRQDPGQGLRLIYYSQIVNDFQKGDIAEGYSVSREKKESFPLTVTSAQKNPTAFYLCASSLTRGDTGREAFFGQGTRLTVV.

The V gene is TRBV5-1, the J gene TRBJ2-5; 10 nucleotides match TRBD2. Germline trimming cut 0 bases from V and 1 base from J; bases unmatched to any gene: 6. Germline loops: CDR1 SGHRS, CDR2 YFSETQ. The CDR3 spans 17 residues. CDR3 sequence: CASSLEPSGSPQETQYF. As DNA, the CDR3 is TGCGCCAGCAGCTTGGAGCCTAGCGGGAGCCCCCAAGAGACCCAGTACTTC.

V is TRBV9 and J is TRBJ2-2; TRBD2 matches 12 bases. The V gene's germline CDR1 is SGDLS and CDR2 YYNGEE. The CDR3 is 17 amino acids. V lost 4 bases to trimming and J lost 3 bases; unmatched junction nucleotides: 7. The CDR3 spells CASSFLTSGSYTGELFF. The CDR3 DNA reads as TGTGCCAGCAGCTTCTTGACTAGCGGGAGTTACACCGGGGAGCTGTTTTTT.

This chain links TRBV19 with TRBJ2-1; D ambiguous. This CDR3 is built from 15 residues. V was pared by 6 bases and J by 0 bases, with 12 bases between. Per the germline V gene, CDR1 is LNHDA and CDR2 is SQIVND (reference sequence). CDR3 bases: TGTGCCAGTAGAATCGGCGGCGGCTCCTACAATGAGCAGTTCTTC. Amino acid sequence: CASRIGGGSYNEQFF. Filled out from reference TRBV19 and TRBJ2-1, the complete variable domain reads DGGITQSPKYLFRKEGQNVTLSCEQNLNHDAMYWYRQDPGQGLRLIYYSQIVNDFQKGDIAEGYSVSREKKESFPLTVTSAQKNPTAFYLCASRIGGGSYNEQFFGPGTRLTVL.

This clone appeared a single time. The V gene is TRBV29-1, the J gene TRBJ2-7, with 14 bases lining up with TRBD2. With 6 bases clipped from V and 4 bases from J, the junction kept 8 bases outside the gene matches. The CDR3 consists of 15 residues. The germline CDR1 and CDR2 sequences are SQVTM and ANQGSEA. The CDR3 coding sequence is TGCAGCGTAGTTGGGACTAGCGGGAGTTTTTACGAGCAGTACTTC. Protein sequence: CSVVGTSGSFYEQYF.

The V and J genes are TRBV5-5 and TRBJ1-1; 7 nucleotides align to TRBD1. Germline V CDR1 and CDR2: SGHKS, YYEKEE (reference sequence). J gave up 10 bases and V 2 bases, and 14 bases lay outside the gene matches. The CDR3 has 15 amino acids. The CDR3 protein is CASSLEDRRGPRAFF. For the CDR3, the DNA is TGTGCCAGCAGCTTAGAGGACAGGCGGGGTCCCAGAGCTTTCTTT.

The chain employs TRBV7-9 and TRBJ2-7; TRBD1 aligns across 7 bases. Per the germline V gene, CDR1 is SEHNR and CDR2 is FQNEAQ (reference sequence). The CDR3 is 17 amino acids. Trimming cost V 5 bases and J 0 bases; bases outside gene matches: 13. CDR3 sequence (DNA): TGTGCCAGCAGCATCTTCTCAGGGGGTGGGAGCTCCTACGAGCAGTACTTC. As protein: CASSIFSGGGSSYEQYF.

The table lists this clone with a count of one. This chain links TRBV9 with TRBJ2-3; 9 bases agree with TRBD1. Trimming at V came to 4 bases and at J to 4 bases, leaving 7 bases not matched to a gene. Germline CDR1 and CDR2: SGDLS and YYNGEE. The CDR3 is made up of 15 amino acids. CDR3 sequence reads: CASSLQGAQADTQYF. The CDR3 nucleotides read TGTGCCAGCAGCTTACAGGGGGCGCAGGCAGATACGCAGTATTTT. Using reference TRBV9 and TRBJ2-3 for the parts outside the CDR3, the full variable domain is DSGVTQTPKHLITATGQRVTLRCSPRSGDLSVYWYQQSLDQGLQFLIQYYNGEERAKGNILERFSAQQFPDLHSELNLSSLELGDSALYFCASSLQGAQADTQYFGPGTRLTVL.

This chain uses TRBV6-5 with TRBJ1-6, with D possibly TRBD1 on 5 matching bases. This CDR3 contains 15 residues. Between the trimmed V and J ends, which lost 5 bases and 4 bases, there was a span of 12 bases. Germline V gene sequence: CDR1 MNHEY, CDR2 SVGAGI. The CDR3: CASSTDIPYNSPLHF. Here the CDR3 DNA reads TGTGCCAGCAGTACGGACATTCCTTATAATTCACCCCTCCACTTT.

The CDR3 sequence is CASSWTSGRPQETQYF. In DNA, the CDR3 is TGTGCCAGCAGTTGGACTAGCGGGAGACCCCAAGAGACCCAGTACTTC. The chain is built from TRBV6-2 or TRBV6-3 and TRBJ2-5; 13 positions agree with TRBD2. Germline CDR1 and CDR2: MNHEY and SVGEGT. The V segment lost 4 bases and the J segment 1 base; nucleotides outside the gene matches: 3. CDR3 length: 16 amino acids.

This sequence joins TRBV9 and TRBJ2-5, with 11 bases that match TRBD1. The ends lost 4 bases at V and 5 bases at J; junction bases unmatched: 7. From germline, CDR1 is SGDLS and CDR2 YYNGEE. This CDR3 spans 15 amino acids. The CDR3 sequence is CASSSGQGAGETQYF. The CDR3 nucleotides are TGTGCCAGCAGCTCAGGACAGGGGGCAGGGGAGACCCAGTACTTC.

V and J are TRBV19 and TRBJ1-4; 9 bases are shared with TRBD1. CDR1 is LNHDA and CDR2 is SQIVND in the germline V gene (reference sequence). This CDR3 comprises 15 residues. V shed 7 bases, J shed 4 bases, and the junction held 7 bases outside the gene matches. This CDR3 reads CASINRGHGNEKLFF. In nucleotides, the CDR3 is TGTGCCAGTATAAACAGGGGGCACGGTAATGAAAAACTGTTTTTT.

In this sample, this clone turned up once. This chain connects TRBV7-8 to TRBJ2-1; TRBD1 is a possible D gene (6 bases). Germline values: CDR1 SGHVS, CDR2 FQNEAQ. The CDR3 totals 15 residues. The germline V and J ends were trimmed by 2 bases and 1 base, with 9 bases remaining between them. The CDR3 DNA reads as TGTGCCAGCAGCTTACAGGGGACATCCTACAATGAGCAGTTCTTC. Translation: CASSLQGTSYNEQFF.

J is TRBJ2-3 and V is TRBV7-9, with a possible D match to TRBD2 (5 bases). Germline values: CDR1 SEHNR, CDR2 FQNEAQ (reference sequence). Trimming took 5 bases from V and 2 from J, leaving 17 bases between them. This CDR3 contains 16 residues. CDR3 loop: CASSGEWERDTDTQYF. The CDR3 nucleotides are TGTGCCAGCAGCGGAGAGTGGGAGCGAGACACAGATACGCAGTATTTT.

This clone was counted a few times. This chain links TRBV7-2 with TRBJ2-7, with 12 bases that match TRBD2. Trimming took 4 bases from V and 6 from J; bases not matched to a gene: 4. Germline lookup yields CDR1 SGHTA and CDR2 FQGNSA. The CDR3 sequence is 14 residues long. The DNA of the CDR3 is TGTGCCAGCAGCTCTCGACTAGCGGGAGTCGAGCAGTACTTC. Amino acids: CASSSRLAGVEQYF.

CDR3 in amino acids: CASSTTLARYNEQFF. The CDR3 coding sequence is TGTGCCAGTAGTACCACGCTAGCTCGCTACAATGAGCAGTTCTTC. The chain employs TRBV19 and TRBJ2-1, with a possible D match to TRBD2 (5 bases). The CDR3 spans 15 residues. CDR1 and CDR2 from the germline V gene are LNHDA and SQIVND (reference sequence). Trimming left V 4 bases short and J 3 bases short, with 13 bases between. The full variable domain, completed using reference TRBV19 and TRBJ2-1, is DGGITQSPKYLFRKEGQNVTLSCEQNLNHDAMYWYRQDPGQGLRLIYYSQIVNDFQKGDIAEGYSVSREKKESFPLTVTSAQKNPTAFYLCASSTTLARYNEQFFGPGTRLTVL.

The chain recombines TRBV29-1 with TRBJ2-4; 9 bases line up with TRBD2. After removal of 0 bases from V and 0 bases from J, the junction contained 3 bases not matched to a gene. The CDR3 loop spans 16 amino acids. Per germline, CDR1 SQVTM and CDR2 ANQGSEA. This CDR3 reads CSVEDLREGAKNIQYF. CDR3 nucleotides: TGCAGCGTTGAAGATTTGCGGGAGGGAGCCAAAAACATTCAGTACTTC.